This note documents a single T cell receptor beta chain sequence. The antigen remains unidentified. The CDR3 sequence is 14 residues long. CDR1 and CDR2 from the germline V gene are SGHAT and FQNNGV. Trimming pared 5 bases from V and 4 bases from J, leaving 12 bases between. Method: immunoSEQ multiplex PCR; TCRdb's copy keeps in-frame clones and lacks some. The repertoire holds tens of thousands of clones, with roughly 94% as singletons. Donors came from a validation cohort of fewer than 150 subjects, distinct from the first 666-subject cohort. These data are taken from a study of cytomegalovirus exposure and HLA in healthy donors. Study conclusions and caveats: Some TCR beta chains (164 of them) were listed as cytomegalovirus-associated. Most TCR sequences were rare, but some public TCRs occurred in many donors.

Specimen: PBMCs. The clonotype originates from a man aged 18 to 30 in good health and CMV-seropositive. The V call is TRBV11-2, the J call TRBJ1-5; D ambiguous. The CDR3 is CASSPRATNQPQHF. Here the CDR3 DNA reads TGTGCCAGCAGCCCACGAGCCACGAATCAGCCCCAGCATTTT.